The 15 T cell receptor beta chains listed next were all sequenced from one sample in a study of radiotherapy plus CTLA-4 blockade in lung cancer. Assay used: immunoSEQ multiplex PCR; TCRdb lists only in-frame clones, some missing. Of 85,000 to 130,000 clones in the sample, over 65% were seen once. The sequences come from peripheral blood, collected from a patient treated with radiotherapy plus ipilimumab. These receptors were collected from a human donor with non-small cell lung cancer that progressed on radiotherapy plus ipilimumab. Some clones in this sample may be carry-over from other donors' samples.

This chain uses TRBV5-1 with TRBJ2-1; no reliable D call. This CDR3 has 14 amino acids. V lost 0 bases to trimming and J lost 8 bases, with 12 bases between them. Per germline, CDR1 SGHRS and CDR2 YFSETQ. CDR3 sequence (DNA): TGCGCCAGCAGCTTGGCCCAGGTAGGCGATGAGCAGTTCTTC. Its protein product is CASSLAQVGDEQFF.

The V and J genes are TRBV7-2 and TRBJ2-5; TRBD2 might be the D (6 bases). Germline CDR1 and CDR2: SGHTA and FQGNSA. This CDR3 spans 14 amino acids. The V and J ends lost 5 bases and 2 bases respectively, with 12 bases between them. CDR3 in amino acids: CASSLLAPQETQYF. CDR3 bases: TGTGCCAGCAGCCTACTAGCCCCTCAAGAGACCCAGTACTTC. Supplemented by reference TRBV7-2 and TRBJ2-5, the full variable domain reads GAGVSQSPSNKVTEKGKDVELRCDPISGHTALYWYRQSLGQGLEFLIYFQGNSAPDKSGLPSDRFSAERTGGSVSTLTIQRTQQEDSAVYLCASSLLAPQETQYFGPGTRLLVL.

V gene TRBV6-5 combines with J gene TRBJ2-7; D is uncertain. Looked up from germline, CDR1 is MNHEY and CDR2 is SVGAGI. This CDR3 has 14 residues. V was shortened by 0 bases and J by 0 bases, with 6 bases between the two germline ends. The CDR3 DNA is TGTGCCAGCAGTTACTCGACCAGCTCCTACGAGCAGTACTTC. This sequence encodes CASSYSTSSYEQYF.

The CDR3 nucleotides read TGTGCCAGTAGTAGCACAGGGACTGGATCACCCCTCCACTTT. Amino acid sequence: CASSSTGTGSPLHF. The rearrangement joins TRBV19 to TRBJ1-6; TRBD1 might be the D (6 bases). This CDR3 spans 14 amino acids. Germline CDR1 LNHDA, CDR2 SQIVND (reference sequence). Trimming took off 4 bases at V and 10 bases at J, with 14 bases between the two ends.

V usage is TRBV7-2 and J usage is TRBJ1-2, with 7 nucleotides matching TRBD1. V lost 3 bases, J lost 2 bases, and 3 bases stayed unmatched. The germline gives CDR1 SGHTA, CDR2 FQGNSA. The CDR3 consists of 14 residues. CDR3 in amino acids: CASSLPDRNYGYTF. The CDR3 DNA reads as TGTGCCAGCAGCTTGCCGGACAGGAACTATGGCTACACCTTC.

This clone was counted only a few times. The chain couples TRBV28 to TRBJ1-3; D gene uncertain. The CDR3 totals 15 residues. Deletions cut 5 bases from V and 4 bases from J, with 15 bases between. Germline lookup yields CDR1 MDHEN and CDR2 SYDVKM. The CDR3 DNA follows: TGTGCCAGCAGTCCACACGGGGAGGGAGGAAACACCATATATTTT. This codes for CASSPHGEGGNTIYF.

This clone appeared once. This chain connects TRBV10-2 to TRBJ2-4, with D maybe TRBD2 (5 bases). This CDR3 spans 14 amino acids. Germline V gives CDR1 WSHSY, CDR2 SAAADI. The V and J ends lost 0 bases and 5 bases respectively, with 8 bases between them. CDR3 coding DNA: TGCGCCAGCAGTGAGTCGAGGGCCCAAAACATTCAGTACTTC. It codes for CASSESRAQNIQYF.

This chain connects TRBV5-5 to TRBJ1-2; D is undetermined. This CDR3 is 11 amino acids long. CDR1 is SGHKS and CDR2 is YYEKEE in the germline V gene (reference sequence). Between the trimmed V and J ends, which lost 6 bases and 3 bases, there was a span of 6 bases. The CDR3 nucleotides are TGTGCCAGCACCTTTCACTATGGCTACACCTTC. Translating gives CASTFHYGYTF.

J is TRBJ2-2 and V is TRBV6-5, with D perhaps TRBD1 (6 bases). The germline V and J ends were trimmed by 8 bases and 5 bases, with 18 bases remaining between them. CDR1 and CDR2 (germline): MNHEY, SVGAGI. The length of the CDR3 is 15 residues. The CDR3 loop is CASLRARGETGELFF. The CDR3 DNA follows: TGTGCCAGCCTTCGCGCCAGGGGAGAGACCGGGGAGCTGTTTTTT.

J is TRBJ2-6 and V is TRBV19; no clear D. The CDR3 runs to 18 residues. CDR1 is LNHDA and CDR2 is SQIVND in the germline V gene (reference sequence). Trimming removed 4 bases from V and 1 base from J, with 17 bases in between. The CDR3: CASSTDPTLRSGANVLTF. In DNA, the CDR3 is TGTGCCAGTAGTACTGACCCCACGTTAAGATCTGGGGCCAACGTCCTGACTTTC. The variable domain in full, completed from reference TRBV19 and TRBJ2-6, reads DGGITQSPKYLFRKEGQNVTLSCEQNLNHDAMYWYRQDPGQGLRLIYYSQIVNDFQKGDIAEGYSVSREKKESFPLTVTSAQKNPTAFYLCASSTDPTLRSGANVLTFGAGSRLTVL.

The chain carries TRBV6-5 and TRBJ1-1; 7 bases are shared with TRBD1. The CDR3 consists of 14 residues. Germline CDR1 reads MNHEY; CDR2 reads SVGAGI. V shed 0 bases, J shed 4 bases, and the junction held 2 bases outside the gene matches. The CDR3 coding sequence is TGTGCCAGCAGTTACTCCAGGGGGAGCACTGAAGCTTTCTTT. This gives the protein CASSYSRGSTEAFF.

The chain recombines TRBV6-5 with TRBJ1-1, with D perhaps TRBD1 (5 bases). The V gene's germline CDR1 is MNHEY and CDR2 SVGAGI. V gave up 1 base and J gave up 1 base, with 13 bases separating them. This CDR3 contains 16 residues. CDR3 in amino acids: CASSYLPRVRNTEAFF. DNA for the CDR3: TGTGCCAGCAGTTACTTACCCAGGGTAAGGAACACTGAAGCTTTCTTT.

The chain combines TRBV4-2 with TRBJ2-7; 9 nucleotides match TRBD1. V was pared by 1 base and J by 2 bases, with 3 bases of the junction left unmatched. Germline V gene lookup returns CDR1 LGHNA and CDR2 YNFKEQ. The CDR3 runs to 15 residues. The CDR3 DNA reads TGTGCCAGCAGCCAAGGTGGGGACAGGGCCTACGAGCAGTACTTC. Translating gives CASSQGGDRAYEQYF.

This chain connects TRBV5-1 to TRBJ2-3, with D perhaps TRBD2 (5 bases). Germline V gives CDR1 SGHRS, CDR2 YFSETQ. V was clipped by 4 bases and J by 1 base, with 13 bases between them. The CDR3 is 15 residues long. The CDR3 sequence is CASSKGMGGTDTQYF. CDR3 coding DNA: TGCGCCAGCAGCAAGGGAATGGGAGGCACAGATACGCAGTATTTT. The variable domain in full, with the rest retrieved from reference TRBV5-1 and TRBJ2-3, is KAGVTQTPRYLIKTRGQQVTLSCSPISGHRSVSWYQQTPGQGLQFLFEYFSETQRNKGNFPGRFSGRQFSNSRSEMNVSTLELGDSALYLCASSKGMGGTDTQYFGPGTRLTVL.

The chain is built from TRBV6-1 and TRBJ2-6, with D tentatively TRBD1 or TRBD2 (6 bases each). Trimming stripped 3 bases from V and 2 bases from J, with 14 bases between. The germline CDR1 and CDR2 sequences are MNHNS and SASEGT. This CDR3 has 17 amino acids. CDR3 sequence (DNA): TGTGCCAGCAGTGATCCGGGGGCCGTAGCTGGGGCCAACGTCCTGACTTTC. Residues: CASSDPGAVAGANVLTF.